This T cell receptor beta chain came from a study of prognosis after radiotherapy for stage I lung cancer. Study-level background: Among the non-small cell lung cancer patients, all were considered medically inoperable. No patient had concurrent therapy with stereotactic body radiotherapy. Post-radiotherapy, distant metastases were observed in a handful of patients (median roughly seven months), whereas no significant progression was observed in about 15.

This clonotype was observed at least ten times. Genomic DNA provided the template from which TCR beta CDR3 was amplified by two-round multiplex PCR. With primers specific to each TRBV and TRBJ gene, the first-round PCR was performed. TCRdb itself ran the multiplex PCR reads through MiXCR, one entry per CDR3 protein. The data show roughly 24,000 distinct CDR3 sequences, about 41% seen once. The CDR3 contains 14 residues. Trimming stripped 0 bases from V and 5 bases from J, with 11 bases between. Germline V gene lookup returns CDR1 DFQATT and CDR2 SNEGSKA (reference sequence). The origin of this receptor is a donor over 45 with non-small cell lung cancer. The gene calls are TRBV20-1 and TRBJ1-5; maybe TRBD1 (5 bases). Sequences were derived from PBMCs, sampled before or after stereotactic body radiation therapy (not recorded which). CDR3 sequence reads: CSARDSRVDQPQHF. In DNA form, the CDR3 reads TGCAGTGCTAGAGATTCCAGGGTGGATCAGCCCCAGCATTTT.